This TCR beta chain came from a study of blood T cell repertoires in COVID-19. The overall study: In each case, the material was cDNA or gDNA derived from T cells, B-cell-depleted T cells, or PBMCs.

Methods used by the authors: Scientists estimated how many nucleated cells there were by amplifying reference gene primers. Method: immunoSEQ multiplex PCR; TCRdb's copy keeps in-frame clones and lacks some. V, J and clone size reflect that table, while D and trimming were determined from the DNA. The data show about 89,000 clones, with approximately 88% seen just once and under 0.6% held by the top ten. Losses at the gene ends were 3 bases for V and 1 base for J; bases not matched to a gene: 3. The CDR3 consists of 14 residues. Germline V gene data show CDR1 as SQVTM and CDR2 as ANQGSEA. The chain links TRBV29-1 to TRBJ2-3; 8 bases agree with TRBD2. The TCR was taken from a man aged 55 to 70 with acute or convalescent COVID-19. Material for sequencing was peripheral blood. CDR3 loop: CSVEQAGGTDTQYF. CDR3 DNA sequence: TGCAGCGTTGAGCAAGCGGGAGGCACAGATACGCAGTATTTT.